The rows below give T cell receptor beta chains drawn from one sample of a study of blood T cells in healthy people across ages. TCRdb called the 5' RACE reads again in MiXCR, with one record for every CDR3 protein. The sample has hundreds of thousands of distinct CDR3 sequences, around 50% seen once. Sample: blood. The receptor source for this set is a man aged 35 to 55 in good health. Both conserved end residues are trimmed from each CDR3. The order of the fields is V gene, D gene, CDR3 protein. A D gene is named only where the DNA matches it firmly.

TRBV27,-,ARKTGPPYNPWRGQY
TRBV5-1,-,ASSLGQGSNEQF
TRBV7-8,TRBD1,ASSLEGQEKNIQY
TRBV20-1,-,SARTSLGLQETQY
TRBV2,-,ASKTQPRLKETQY
TRBV27,TRBD2,ASSSLTSGDYNEQF
TRBV7-3,TRBD2,ASSPRERGAYNEQY
TRBV27,TRBD2,ASSSPGLAGVDTQY
TRBV28,-,ASSPNGASYEQY
TRBV20-1,-,SARRVEGYNSPLH
TRBV6-2/TRBV6-3,-,ASRTSTETQY
TRBV2,TRBD2,ASSEETAGANEQF
TRBV7-7,TRBD2,ASSPGTSGGGEQF
TRBV29-1,TRBD2,SVTYIAGANNEQF
TRBV25-1,-,ASIATGYSDTQY
TRBV6-5,-,ASSGLAGNTIY
TRBV9,-,ASSVAAGLSDTQY
TRBV4-1,-,ASSPGNGGNYGYT
TRBV7-8,TRBD1,ASSLYGTGYGEQF
TRBV6-2/TRBV6-3,TRBD2,ASRTSGVNEQF
TRBV14,-,ASSRRNSYEQY
TRBV5-1,TRBD1,ASSSGQGGQPQH
TRBV20-1,-,SAQGARNEQF
TRBV28,TRBD2,ASSAILRGGANEQF
TRBV18,TRBD1,ASSPSPGQGVGY
TRBV24-1,-,ATSDSSTGRQETQY
TRBV25-1,-,ASSEFREKNTEAF
TRBV9,TRBD2,ASSVRSRLAGDTNEQF
TRBV20-1,TRBD1,SARTDRKVQPQH
TRBV9,-,ASSVVGPDTQY
TRBV15,-,ATARIGLETQY
TRBV11-3,-,ASSFRWRLGGELF
TRBV10-2,TRBD2,ASSDWLAGVTNEQY
TRBV24-1,-,ATSDPDLTSYNEQF
TRBV2,TRBD2,AIFPLAGSYNEQF